The text below deals with one T cell receptor (beta chain). The clone's antigen remains unknown. This record comes from a study of T cells expressing NK-cell markers (dated by TCRdb to between 2020 and 2021). For the study in its entirety: In sorted CD3+CD56+NKG2C+, CD3+CD56+NKG2C- and CD3+CD56-NKG2C+ T-cell subsets from eight donors, TCR beta-chain repertoires were profiled. The eight sequenced donors were randomly selected healthy volunteers, three men and five women. Libraries were sequenced as 2 x 150 bp reads on Illumina HiSeq 2000/2500, MiSeq or NextSeq. Seven of the eight sequenced donors were HCMV-seropositive and one was HCMV-seronegative.

General study outcomes and caveats: Those dominant clonotypes were again the most abundant among CD3+CD56-NKG2C+ cells in several donors, at roughly 25-60.1%. In six donors, the dominant CD3+CD56+NKG2C+ clonotypes ranked among the top 10 CD8+ clonotypes, making up about 1.0-8% of CD8+ T cells. Whether the expanded NKG2C-expressing T cell clones were specific for HCMV antigens remained unclear.

The CDR3 runs 16 amino acids, cysteine and phenylalanine included. Only the protein is on record. As encoded in the germline V gene (reference sequence), CDR1 is LGHDT while CDR2 is YNNKEL. Sequencing relied on an Illumina HiSeq 2000. 5'RACE template switching, by which a universal primer site and unique molecular identifiers were added, was used to make TCR beta cDNA libraries. cDNA synthesis was primed from the TCR beta constant segment and was followed by two successive PCR amplification steps. The source study handled its data this way. MIGEC handled demultiplexing of the reads and grouping by UMI, while MiTCR was used to assemble and quantify clonotypes. To exclude erroneous sequences, any TCR cDNA sequence not supported by at least two reads was discarded. The tcR package was used for downstream repertoire analysis, and clonotypes were matched across fractions by CDR3 nucleotide sequence plus V segment. Antigen specificity was annotated against VDJdb with VDJmatch, allowing one amino acid substitution in CDR3. Each CDR3 protein sequence appears as one entry after TCRdb reprocessed the reads, and no DNA is included. Clone size and V and J calls follow TCRdb, not the original study. The sample's table lists a count of about half a million distinct CDR3 sequences. About 1.5% of the sample rests with the top ten.

HCMV serostatus was determined by detecting HCMV-specific IgG in serum with a commercial ELISA kit. Ficoll density gradient centrifugation was used to isolate peripheral blood mononuclear cells from blood. This clonotype originated in a woman between 45 and 65 years old in good health. Donor details come from another sample of the same person, matched by shared clones. The chain employs TRBV3-1 and TRBJ2-1; TCRdb's D gene call, TRBD1, goes unchecked for lack of DNA. The sequencing sample was made of blood T cells: a sorted CD56 or NKG2C T cell subset, CD4+ or CD8+ T cells, or bulk PBMC T cells (not recorded which). The CDR3 is CASSQAKVGTYNEQFF.